This is a list of T cell receptor beta chains from one sample in a study of blood T cell repertoires in COVID-19. Some clones are missing from TCRdb's copy, which holds only in-frame ones; the method was immunoSEQ multiplex PCR. The profile covers roughly 200,000 clones, with less than 85% appearing a single time and around 20% taken by the ten largest. Sequencing was done on a sample of PBMCs or T cells enriched from blood (not recorded which). The receptors shown here come from a man in his forties who had recovered from COVID-19. Each CDR3 is given without its conserved first and last residue.

12	TRBV19	ASSIRYRAGELF
10	TRBV29-1	SVVVDFYGYT
11	TRBV11-2	ASSNDRGTEAF
12	TRBV11-2	ASSLDMGGNEQF
9	TRBV3-1/TRBV3-2	ASGGYTEAF
12	TRBV5-1	ASSPDRGNQPQH
13	TRBV28	ASRTSGRNAYEQY
13	TRBV3-1/TRBV3-2	ASSQLAGGPGELF
15	TRBV5-1	ASSSGTSGRSSYEQY
12	TRBV5-4	ASSVSGTSRGYT
11	TRBV5-1	ASSASQGTEAF
13	TRBV7-9	ASSLGQASGTEAF